The clone carrying this T cell receptor (beta chain) appeared a single time. The PCR contained 60 Vbeta and 13 Jbeta primers. Generated by immunoSEQ multiplex PCR, the TCRdb table keeps only in-frame clones and is missing some. In the table there are 95,000 to 110,000 clones, roughly 82% of which are singletons. This entry belongs to a study of cytomegalovirus exposure and HLA in healthy donors. The CDR3 is made up of 12 amino acids. CDR1 is SGHTA, CDR2 FQGNSA, per germline. Trimming removed 2 bases at V and 9 bases at J, with 8 bases between. This chain links TRBV7-2 with TRBJ2-1; a weak D match, TRBD2 (6 bases). The sequence came from a young man in good health and CMV-seropositive. Sequencing was carried out using PBMCs. The CDR3 loop reads CASSLYSGEQFF. The CDR3 nucleotides read TGTGCCAGCAGCTTATATAGCGGTGAGCAGTTCTTC.